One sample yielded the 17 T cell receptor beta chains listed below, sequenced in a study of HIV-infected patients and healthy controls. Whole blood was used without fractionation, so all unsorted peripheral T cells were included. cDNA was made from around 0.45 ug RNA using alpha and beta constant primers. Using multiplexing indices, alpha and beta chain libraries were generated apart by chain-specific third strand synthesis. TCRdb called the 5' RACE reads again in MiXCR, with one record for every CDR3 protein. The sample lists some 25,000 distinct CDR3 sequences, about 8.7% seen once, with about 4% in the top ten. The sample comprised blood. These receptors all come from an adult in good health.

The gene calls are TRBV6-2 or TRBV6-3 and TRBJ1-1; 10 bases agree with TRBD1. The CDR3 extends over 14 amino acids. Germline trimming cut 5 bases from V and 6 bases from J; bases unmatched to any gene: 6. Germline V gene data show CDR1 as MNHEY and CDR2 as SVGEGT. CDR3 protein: CASSTDRGLAEAFF. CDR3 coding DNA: TGTGCCAGCAGTACCGACAGGGGGCTCGCTGAAGCTTTCTTT.

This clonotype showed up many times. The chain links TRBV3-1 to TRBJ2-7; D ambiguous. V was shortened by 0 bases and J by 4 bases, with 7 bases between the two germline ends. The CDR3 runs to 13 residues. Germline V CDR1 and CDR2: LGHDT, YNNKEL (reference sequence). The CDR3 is CASSQDVRYEQYF. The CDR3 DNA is TGTGCCAGCAGCCAAGACGTGAGATACGAGCAGTACTTC.

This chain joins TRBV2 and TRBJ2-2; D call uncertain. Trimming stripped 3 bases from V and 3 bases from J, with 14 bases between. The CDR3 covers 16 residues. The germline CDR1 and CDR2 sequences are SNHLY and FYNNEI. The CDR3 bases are TGTGCCAGCAGTGAGACAAGAGAGTTTTACACCGGGGAGCTGTTTTTT. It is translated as CASSETREFYTGELFF.

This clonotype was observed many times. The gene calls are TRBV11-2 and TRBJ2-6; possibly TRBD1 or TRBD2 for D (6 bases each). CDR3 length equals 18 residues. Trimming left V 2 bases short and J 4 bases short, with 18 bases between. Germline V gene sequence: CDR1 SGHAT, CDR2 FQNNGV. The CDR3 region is CASSLLRGVLAGANVLTF. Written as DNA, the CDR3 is TGTGCCAGCAGCTTACTTAGGGGGGTCTTGGCCGGGGCCAACGTCCTGACTTTC.

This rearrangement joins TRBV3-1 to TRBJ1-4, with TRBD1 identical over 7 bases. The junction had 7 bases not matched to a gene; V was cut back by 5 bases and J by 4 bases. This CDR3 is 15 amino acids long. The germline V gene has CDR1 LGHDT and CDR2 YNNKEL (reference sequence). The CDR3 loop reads CASSLTGTDNEKLFF. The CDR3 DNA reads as TGTGCCAGCAGCTTAACCGGGACAGATAATGAAAAACTGTTTTTT. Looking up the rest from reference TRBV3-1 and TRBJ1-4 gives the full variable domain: DTAVSQTPKYLVTQMGNDKSIKCEQNLGHDTMYWYKQDSKKFLKIMFSYNNKELIINETVPNRFSPKSPDKAHLNLHINSLELGDSAVYFCASSLTGTDNEKLFFGSGTQLSVL.

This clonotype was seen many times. CDR3 nucleotide sequence: TGTGCCAGCAGTTCTCCGGGCTTCGATTTAGGAACCCAGTACTTC. Translating it yields CASSSPGFDLGTQYF. The chain links TRBV7-2 to TRBJ2-5; D gene uncertain. V lost 6 bases to trimming and J lost 8 bases, with 22 bases between them. This CDR3 spans 15 amino acids. Germline V CDR1 and CDR2: SGHTA, FQGNSA.

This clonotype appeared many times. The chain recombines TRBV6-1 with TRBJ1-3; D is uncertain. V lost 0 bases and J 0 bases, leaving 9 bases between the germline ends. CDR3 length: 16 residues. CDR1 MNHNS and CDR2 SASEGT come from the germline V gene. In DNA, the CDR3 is TGTGCCAGCAGTGAAGCGACGCGGACCTCTGGAAACACCATATATTTT. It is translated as CASSEATRTSGNTIYF.

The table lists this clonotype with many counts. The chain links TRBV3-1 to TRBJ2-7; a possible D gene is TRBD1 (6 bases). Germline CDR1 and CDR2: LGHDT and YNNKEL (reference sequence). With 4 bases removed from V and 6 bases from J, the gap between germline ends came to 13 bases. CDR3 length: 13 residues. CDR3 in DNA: TGTGCCAGCAGCCCGGGGCAGGGGCGCGAGCAGTACTTC. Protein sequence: CASSPGQGREQYF.

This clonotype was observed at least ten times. The CDR3 here is CASSARTGVPLYGYTF. In DNA form, the CDR3 reads TGTGCCAGCAGCGCACGGACAGGGGTCCCTCTCTATGGCTACACCTTC. This chain joins TRBV14 and TRBJ1-2, with TRBD1 matching 9 bases. The CDR3 runs to 16 residues. Trimming cost V 5 bases and J 4 bases; bases outside gene matches: 11. The germline gives CDR1 SGHDN, CDR2 FVKESK.

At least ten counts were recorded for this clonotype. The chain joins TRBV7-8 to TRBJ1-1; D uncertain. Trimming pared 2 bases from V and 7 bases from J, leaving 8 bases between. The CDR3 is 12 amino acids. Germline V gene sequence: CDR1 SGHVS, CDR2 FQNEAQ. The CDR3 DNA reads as TGTGCCAGCAGCTTACGTCAGAATGAAGCTTTCTTT. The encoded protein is CASSLRQNEAFF.

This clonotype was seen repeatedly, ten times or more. The CDR3 is CATWAGDTEAFF. The CDR3 DNA sequence: TGTGCCACCTGGGCAGGGGACACTGAAGCTTTCTTT. The J gene is TRBJ1-1, the V gene TRBV10-3, with D possibly matching TRBD1 (6 bases). Trimming cost V 10 bases and J 3 bases, with 12 bases left between them. CDR3 length: 12 residues. From germline, CDR1 is ENHRY and CDR2 SYGVKD.

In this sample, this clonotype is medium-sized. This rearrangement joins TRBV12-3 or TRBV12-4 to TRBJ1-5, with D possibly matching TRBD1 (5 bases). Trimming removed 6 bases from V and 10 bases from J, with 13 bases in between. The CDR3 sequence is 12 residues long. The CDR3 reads CASRSDTGPQHF. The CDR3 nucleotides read TGTGCCAGCAGATCAGACACAGGCCCCCAGCATTTT.

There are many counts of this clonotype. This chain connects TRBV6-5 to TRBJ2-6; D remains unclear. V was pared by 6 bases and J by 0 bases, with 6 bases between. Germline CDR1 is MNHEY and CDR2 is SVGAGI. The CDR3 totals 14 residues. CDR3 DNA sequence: TGTGCCAGCAGCTCCCTCTCTGGGGCCAACGTCCTGACTTTC. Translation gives CASSSLSGANVLTF.

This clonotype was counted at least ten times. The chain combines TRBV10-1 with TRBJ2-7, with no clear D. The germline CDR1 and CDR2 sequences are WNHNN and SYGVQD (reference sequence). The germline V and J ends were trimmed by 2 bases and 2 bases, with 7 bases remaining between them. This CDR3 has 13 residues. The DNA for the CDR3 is TGCGCCAGCAGTGAGCCAGGCACCTACGAGCAGTACTTC. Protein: CASSEPGTYEQYF.

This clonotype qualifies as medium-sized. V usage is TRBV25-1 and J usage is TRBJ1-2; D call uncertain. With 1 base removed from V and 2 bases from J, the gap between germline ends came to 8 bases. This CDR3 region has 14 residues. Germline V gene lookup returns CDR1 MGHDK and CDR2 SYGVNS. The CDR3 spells CASSELKQNYGYTF. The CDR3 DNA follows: TGTGCCAGCAGTGAATTAAAACAAAACTATGGCTACACCTTC.

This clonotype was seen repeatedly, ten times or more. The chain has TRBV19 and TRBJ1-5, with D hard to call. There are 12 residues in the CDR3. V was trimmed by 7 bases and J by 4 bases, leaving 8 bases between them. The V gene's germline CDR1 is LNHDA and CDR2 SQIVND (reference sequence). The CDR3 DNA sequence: TGTGCCAGTAATCGACTGAATCAGCCCCAGCATTTT. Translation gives CASNRLNQPQHF.

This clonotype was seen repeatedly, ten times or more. The DNA for the CDR3 is TGCGCCAGCAGTGAGGACAGATTCCAGCCCCAGCATTTT. The encoded protein is CASSEDRFQPQHF. J is TRBJ1-5 and V is TRBV10-2; possibly TRBD1 for D (5 bases). The CDR3 runs to 13 residues. CDR1 and CDR2 from the germline V gene are WSHSY and SAAADI. Trimming removed 2 bases at V and 7 bases at J, with 9 bases between.